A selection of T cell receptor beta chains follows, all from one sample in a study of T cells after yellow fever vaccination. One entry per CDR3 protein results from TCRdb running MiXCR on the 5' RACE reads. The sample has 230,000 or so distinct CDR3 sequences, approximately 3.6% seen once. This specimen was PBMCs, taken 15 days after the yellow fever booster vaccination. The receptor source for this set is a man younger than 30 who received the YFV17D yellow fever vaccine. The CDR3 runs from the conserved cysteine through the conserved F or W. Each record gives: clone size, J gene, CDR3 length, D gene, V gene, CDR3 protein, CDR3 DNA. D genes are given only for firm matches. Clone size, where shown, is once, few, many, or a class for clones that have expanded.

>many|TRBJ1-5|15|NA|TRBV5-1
CASSSGEASNQPQHF
TGCGCCAGCAGCTCCGGAGAGGCTAGCAATCAGCCCCAGCATTTT
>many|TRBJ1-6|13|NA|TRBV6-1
CASSEAGGRPLHF
TGTGCCAGCAGTGAAGCGGGGGGAAGACCCCTCCACTTT
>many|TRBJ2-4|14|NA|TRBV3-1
CASSPSGGQNIQYF
TGTGCCAGCAGCCCTTCCGGTGGCCAAAACATTCAGTACTTC
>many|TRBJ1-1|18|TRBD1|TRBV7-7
CASSLVRTGISAIAEAFF
TGTGCTAGCAGCTTAGTCCGGACAGGGATCTCAGCAATCGCTGAAGCTTTCTTT
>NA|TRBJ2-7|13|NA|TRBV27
CASSLYSSYEQYF
TGTGCCAGCAGTTTATACAGCTCCTACGAGCAGTACTTC
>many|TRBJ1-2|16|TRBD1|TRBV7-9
CASSPNQGVTHYGYTF
TGTGCCAGCAGCCCTAATCAGGGGGTCACCCACTATGGCTACACCTTC
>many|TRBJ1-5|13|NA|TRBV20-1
CSARIGNNQPQHF
TGCAGTGCTAGAATAGGGAATAATCAGCCCCAGCATTTT
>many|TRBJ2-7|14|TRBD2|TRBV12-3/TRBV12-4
CASSHGLAGAEQYF
TGTGCCAGCAGCCACGGACTAGCGGGGGCCGAGCAGTACTTC
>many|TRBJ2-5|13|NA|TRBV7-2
CASSLSGRQTQYF
TGTGCCAGCAGCCTCAGCGGGCGGCAGACCCAGTACTTC
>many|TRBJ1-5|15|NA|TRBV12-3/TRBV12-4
CASSTSPGSNQPQHF
TGTGCCAGCAGCACCAGCCCAGGTAGCAATCAGCCCCAGCATTTT
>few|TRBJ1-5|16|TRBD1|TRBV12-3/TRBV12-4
CASKFEGQGRNQPQHF
TGTGCCAGCAAGTTTGAGGGACAGGGACGCAATCAGCCCCAGCATTTT
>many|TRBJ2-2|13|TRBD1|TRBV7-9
CASRAHRTGWLFF
TGTGCCAGCAGAGCCCACCGGACAGGGTGGCTGTTTTTT
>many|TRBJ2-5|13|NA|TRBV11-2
CASSEGRQETQYF
TGTGCCAGCAGCGAGGGGCGGCAAGAGACCCAGTACTTC
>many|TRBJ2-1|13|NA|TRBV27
CASWLQGYNEQFF
TGTGCCAGCTGGTTACAGGGTTACAATGAGCAGTTCTTC
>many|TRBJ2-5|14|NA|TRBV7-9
CASSLLESQETQYF
TGTGCCAGCAGCTTACTAGAAAGTCAAGAGACCCAGTACTTC
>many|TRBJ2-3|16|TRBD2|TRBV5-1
CASSLGVRGSTDTQYF
TGCGCCAGCAGCTTGGGGGTGCGGGGGAGCACAGATACGCAGTATTTT
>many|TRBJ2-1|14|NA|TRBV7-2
CASSLAAVNNEQFF
TGTGCCAGCAGCTTAGCTGCGGTAAACAATGAGCAGTTCTTC
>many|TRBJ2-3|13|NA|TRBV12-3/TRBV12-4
CASSLSSGATQYF
TGTGCCAGCAGTTTATCGTCTGGGGCTACGCAGTATTTT
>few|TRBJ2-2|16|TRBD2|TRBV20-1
CSARELAGGHPGELFF
TGCAGTGCTAGAGAACTAGCGGGGGGCCACCCCGGGGAGCTGTTTTTT
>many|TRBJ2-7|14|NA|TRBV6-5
CASSYSLVVHEQYF
TGTGCCAGCAGTTACTCCTTAGTGGTACACGAGCAGTACTTC
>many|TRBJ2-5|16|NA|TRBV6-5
CASNKYWGKPIETQYF
TGTGCCAGCAACAAATATTGGGGGAAGCCCATAGAGACCCAGTACTTC
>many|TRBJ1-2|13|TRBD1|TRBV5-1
CASSLTGTNGYTF
TGCGCCAGCAGCCTGACAGGGACAAATGGCTACACCTTC
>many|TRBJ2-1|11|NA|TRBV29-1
CSVDSYNEQFF
TGCAGCGTGGACTCCTACAATGAGCAGTTCTTC
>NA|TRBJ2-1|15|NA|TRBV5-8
CASSLGGVEGNEQFF
TGTGCCAGCAGCTTGGGAGGGGTGGAGGGCAATGAGCAGTTCTTC
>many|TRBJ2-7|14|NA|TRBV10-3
CAISAEQTTYEQYF
TGTGCCATCAGTGCGGAACAGACCACCTACGAGCAGTACTTC
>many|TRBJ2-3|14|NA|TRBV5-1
CASSPWGHTDTQYF
TGCGCCAGCTCTCCGTGGGGGCACACAGATACGCAGTATTTT
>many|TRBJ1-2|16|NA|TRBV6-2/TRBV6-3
CASSEGLEGVNYGYTF
TGTGCCAGCAGCGAAGGTCTGGAGGGAGTTAACTATGGCTACACCTTC
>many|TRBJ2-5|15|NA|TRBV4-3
CASSQDFRVRETQYF
TGCGCCAGCAGCCAAGATTTCAGGGTCCGGGAGACCCAGTACTTC
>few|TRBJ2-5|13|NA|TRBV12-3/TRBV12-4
CASSLGEQGTQYF
TGTGCCAGCAGTTTAGGAGAACAGGGGACCCAGTACTTC
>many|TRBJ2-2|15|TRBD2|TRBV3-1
CASSQASGPTGELFF
TGTGCCAGCAGCCAGGCTAGCGGGCCCACCGGGGAGCTGTTTTTT
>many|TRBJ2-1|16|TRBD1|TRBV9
CASSERGQGAWGEQFF
TGTGCCAGCAGCGAAAGAGGACAGGGGGCTTGGGGTGAGCAGTTCTTC
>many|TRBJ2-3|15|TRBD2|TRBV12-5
CASGSDSGLPDTQYF
TGTGCTAGTGGTTCTGACTCGGGACTACCAGATACGCAGTATTTT
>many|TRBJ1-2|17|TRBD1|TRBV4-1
CASSQDWTGAHPYGYTF
TGCGCCAGCAGCCAAGATTGGACAGGCGCCCACCCATATGGCTACACCTTC
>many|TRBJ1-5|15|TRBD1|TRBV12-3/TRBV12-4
CASSLGDRDPQPQHF
TGTGCCAGCAGTTTAGGGGACAGGGACCCTCAGCCCCAGCATTTT
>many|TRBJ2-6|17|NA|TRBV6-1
CASSEPGDPSGANVLTF
TGTGCCAGCAGTGAACCGGGGGACCCCTCTGGGGCCAACGTCCTGACTTTC
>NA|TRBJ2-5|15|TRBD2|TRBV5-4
CASSFTSGGAETQYF
TGTGCCAGCAGCTTTACTAGCGGGGGGGCAGAGACCCAGTACTTC
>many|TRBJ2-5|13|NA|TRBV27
CASSRTSQETQYF
TGTGCCAGCAGTCGAACATCGCAAGAGACCCAGTACTTC
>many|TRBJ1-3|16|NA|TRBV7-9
CASSLYTRDSGNTIYF
TGTGCCAGCAGCTTATACACCAGGGATTCTGGAAACACCATATATTTT
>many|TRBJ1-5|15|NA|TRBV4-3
CASSQLRAPNQPQHF
TGCGCCAGCAGCCAACTCCGGGCCCCCAATCAGCCCCAGCATTTT
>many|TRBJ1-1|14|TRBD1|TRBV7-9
CASSFRQGVSEAFF
TGTGCCAGCAGCTTTAGACAGGGAGTTTCTGAAGCTTTCTTT